A selection of T cell receptor beta chains follows, all from one sample in a study of PD-1 blockade in classical Hodgkin lymphoma. Generated by immunoSEQ multiplex PCR, the TCRdb table keeps only in-frame clones and is missing some. The data show tens of thousands of clones, 81% seen once. The material sequenced was peripheral blood mononuclear cells (PBMCs), taken before the fourth cycle of nivolumab. These receptors were obtained from a human donor with classical Hodgkin lymphoma. Both conserved end residues are part of each CDR3. Fields, in order: V gene, CDR3 protein.

TRBV27,CASSLRGLALYEQYF
TRBV29-1,CSVEYVEKGDTGELFF
TRBV7-8,CASSGYGWTEQYF
TRBV5-4,CASSLDGQSSYEQYF
TRBV12-5,CASGLVLGQGGYGYTF
TRBV5-5,CASSATGWSYNEQFF
TRBV29-1,CSVERPSGKSTDTQYF
TRBV5-4,CASSLFPGKFSF
TRBV4-3,CASSRRQGTNEKLFF
TRBV19,CASSTSPTASNQPQHF
TRBV10-3,CAIRTGELSYEQYF
TRBV5-5,CASSWSGRPGDTQYF
TRBV27,CASSPNAGTGKYQPQHF
TRBV11-3,CASSLEQGIDTQYF
TRBV7-9,CASSLSRETEAFF
TRBV10-3,CAISERQSSNQPQHF
TRBV5-1,CASSPTELNTGELFF
TRBV18,CASSPNRGNTEAFF
TRBV29-1,CSVSRGDGGYTF
TRBV7-3,CASSLRTGETQYF
TRBV4-3,CASSQVQLNEKLFF
TRBV28,CASSLLVGSNQPQHF
TRBV5-1,CASSSGPEEEKLFF
TRBV15,CATSSARNYGYTF
TRBV5-1,CASSRTGNGYGYTF
TRBV6-1,CASSESSWEKLFF
TRBV19,CASSTPSSDRHRYYGYTF
TRBV5-1,CASSLARDREAFF
TRBV30,CARAGGRTGELFF
TRBV15,CATSGHVNSGANVLTF
TRBV29-1,CSVEVRRGINTEAFF
TRBV7-8,CASSRYRPLNTGELFF
TRBV19,CASSSTGTGWEQYF
TRBV4-3,CASSHQPQHF
TRBV7-8,CASSRGGSSYTQYF
TRBV27,CASSFGTSNEQFF
TRBV5-4,CASSLRGTKNIQYF